These 26 T cell receptor beta chains originate from one sample sequenced in a study of Tregs in tolerant kidney transplant recipients. Profiling relied on immunoSEQ multiplex PCR, and the TCRdb table lists in-frame clones only, not all of them. The profile shows around 230,000 clones, 80% to 85% of them singletons. The sequenced sample consisted of CD4+ T cells from blood. These receptors originate from a human donor in good health.

The chain couples TRBV6-6 to TRBJ2-7, with 10 bases matching TRBD1. V was pared by 8 bases and J by 4 bases, with 2 bases of the junction left unmatched. This CDR3 has 12 amino acids. Germline V lookup: CDR1 MNHNY, CDR2 SVGAGI (reference sequence). The chain's CDR3 is CASWDRGYEQYF. CDR3 in DNA: TGTGCCAGCTGGGACAGGGGTTACGAGCAGTACTTC.

This chain connects TRBV5-1 to TRBJ1-3, with D tentatively TRBD1 (5 bases). This CDR3 region has 13 residues. The V end lost 5 bases, the J end lost 3 bases, and 9 bases lay between the germline ends. CDR1 SGHRS and CDR2 YFSETQ come from the germline V gene. CDR3 coding DNA: TGCGCCAGCAGGCGGACACTTGGAAACACCATATATTTT. As protein: CASRRTLGNTIYF.

This sequence joins TRBV2 and TRBJ1-3, with 8 nucleotides matching TRBD1. V gave up 8 bases and J gave up 0 bases; unmatched junction bases: 6. In germline, CDR1 is SNHLY, CDR2 FYNNEI. CDR3 length: 15 residues. In DNA form, the CDR3 reads TGTGCCAGCTTGGACAGGGACGGCTCTGGAAACACCATATATTTT. Protein sequence: CASLDRDGSGNTIYF. Based on the CDR3 plus reference TRBV2 and TRBJ1-3, the full variable domain is EPEVTQTPSHQVTQMGQEVILRCVPISNHLYFYWYRQILGQKVEFLVSFYNNEISEKSEIFDDQFSVERPDGSNFTLKIRSTKLEDSAMYFCASLDRDGSGNTIYFGEGSWLTVV.

The chain has TRBV18 and TRBJ1-5, with a weak D call TRBD1 (5 bases). Germline V gene lookup returns CDR1 KGHSH and CDR2 LQKENI. V dropped 0 bases and J dropped 2 bases, with 11 bases sitting between them. The CDR3 consists of 16 residues. The CDR3 region is CASSPPSGGRNQPQHF. CDR3 nucleotides: TGTGCCAGCTCACCACCGAGCGGGGGACGCAATCAGCCCCAGCATTTT.

The CDR3 nucleotides are TGTGCCAGTAGTATAAGTCACAGGGAGAACACCGGGGAGCTGTTTTTT. This translates into CASSISHRENTGELFF. This chain links TRBV19 with TRBJ2-2; possible D gene TRBD1, 6 bases. Germline CDR1 reads LNHDA; CDR2 reads SQIVND (reference sequence). Trimming removed 2 bases from V and 1 base from J, with 11 bases in between. This CDR3 has 16 residues.

J is TRBJ2-3 and V is TRBV5-8, with 7 bases lining up with TRBD1. Germline CDR1 and CDR2: SGHTS and YDEGEE. The CDR3 extends over 15 amino acids. V lost 1 base, J lost 4 bases, and 6 bases stayed unmatched. CDR3 in DNA: TGTGCCAGCAGCTTGAGGCAAGGGGGCGCAGATACGCAGTATTTT. This encodes CASSLRQGGADTQYF.

This rearrangement joins TRBV19 to TRBJ2-5; perhaps TRBD1 as D (5 bases). This CDR3 region has 13 residues. The ends were cut back, 8 bases at V and 5 bases at J, with 15 bases in the middle. From germline, CDR1 is LNHDA and CDR2 SQIVND (reference sequence). CDR3 coding DNA: TGTGCCAGTGGGCAGGATCCAGGGGAGACCCAGTACTTC. Protein: CASGQDPGETQYF.

This clone was seen only a few times. CDR3 sequence reads: CASSVGSVEYEQYF. The CDR3 bases are TGTGCCAGCAGCGTAGGGTCGGTGGAATACGAGCAGTACTTC. The chain uses TRBV9 and TRBJ2-7, with D hard to call. CDR3 length equals 14 residues. The V gene's germline CDR1 is SGDLS and CDR2 YYNGEE. V shed 0 bases and J shed 4 bases, with 11 bases lying between them.

The rearrangement links TRBV27 to TRBJ2-7, with D hard to call. V lost 6 bases and J lost 6, with 18 bases in between. This CDR3 region has 14 residues. From germline, CDR1 is MNHEY and CDR2 SMNVEV (reference sequence). The CDR3 DNA sequence: TGTGCCAGCAGACCGGCCCCGGACGGACGCGAGCAGTACTTC. It specifies CASRPAPDGREQYF.

The CDR3, as DNA: TGTGCCAGCAGTGTCGCTAGCGGGGTTAACACCCAGTACTTC. Its protein product is CASSVASGVNTQYF. V gene TRBV2 combines with J gene TRBJ2-5; 9 nucleotides agree with TRBD2. Looked up from germline, CDR1 is SNHLY and CDR2 is FYNNEI. The ends lost 4 bases at V and 8 bases at J; junction bases unmatched: 8. The CDR3 extends over 14 amino acids.

The rearrangement links TRBV6-1 to TRBJ2-3, with 11 bases that match TRBD2. CDR3 size: 15 residues. V was clipped by 1 base and J by 4 bases; unmatched bases: 1. CDR1 MNHNS and CDR2 SASEGT come from the germline V gene. For the CDR3, the DNA is TGTGCCAGCAGTGAAGTAGCGGGAGGGCCAGATACGCAGTATTTT. It encodes CASSEVAGGPDTQYF.

This clone was detected only a few times. The identical CDR3 is also encoded by other nucleotide sequences in the sample. V is TRBV5-1 and J is TRBJ2-5, with no clear D. This CDR3 region has 13 residues. CDR1 is SGHRS and CDR2 is YFSETQ in the germline V gene. V was cut by 0 bases and J by 1 base, with 4 bases left in between. The CDR3 DNA is TGCGCCAGCAGCTTGGGTGTCCAAGAGACCCAGTACTTC. Translating it yields CASSLGVQETQYF.

The chain links TRBV6-1 to TRBJ1-5; 7 bases agree with TRBD1. CDR1 is MNHNS and CDR2 is SASEGT in the germline V gene. V gave up 7 bases and J gave up 4 bases; unmatched junction bases: 4. The CDR3 is made up of 13 amino acids. This CDR3 is CASTRQGNQPQHF. As DNA, the CDR3 is TGTGCCAGCACCCGACAGGGAAATCAGCCCCAGCATTTT.

This chain links TRBV19 with TRBJ1-5; 10 bases fit TRBD1. This CDR3 spans 16 amino acids. The V gene's germline CDR1 is LNHDA and CDR2 SQIVND (reference sequence). Germline trimming cut 4 bases from V and 6 bases from J; bases unmatched to any gene: 9. CDR3 amino acids: CASSKRDRGSSQPQHF. In DNA, the CDR3 is TGTGCCAGTAGTAAACGGGACAGGGGATCAAGTCAGCCCCAGCATTTT.

This clone was counted only a few times. The chain recombines TRBV4-1 with TRBJ2-1; 8 nucleotides agree with TRBD2. The V gene end was trimmed by 4 bases and the J gene end by 4 bases; junction bases not matched to a gene: 12. CDR1 is MGHRA, CDR2 YSYEKL, per germline. The CDR3 covers 17 residues. The CDR3 DNA sequence: TGCGCCAGCAGCCCTGAGAGGGGCGGGGGGCTTTACAATGAGCAGTTCTTC. This gives the protein CASSPERGGGLYNEQFF.

The chain joins TRBV7-6 to TRBJ2-1, with D hard to call. V shed 0 bases and J shed 2 bases, with 8 bases lying between them. Germline V gene lookup returns CDR1 SGHVS and CDR2 FNYEAQ. The CDR3 covers 15 residues. The chain's CDR3 is CASSLATVTYNEQFF. The CDR3 DNA is TGTGCCAGCAGCTTAGCGACCGTCACCTACAATGAGCAGTTCTTC.

The rearrangement uses TRBV5-1 and TRBJ2-1; D not certain. V was clipped by 3 bases and J by 6 bases, with 10 bases between them. CDR3 size: 13 residues. Germline-derived CDR1 and CDR2 are SGHRS and YFSETQ. The CDR3 sequence: CASSSQVANEQFF. DNA for the CDR3: TGCGCCAGCAGCTCCCAGGTAGCCAATGAGCAGTTCTTC.

The chain is built from TRBV15 and TRBJ1-2; no definite D call. V lost 2 bases and J 1 base, leaving 5 bases between the germline ends. Germline V gene lookup returns CDR1 LNHNV and CDR2 YYDKDF (reference sequence). The CDR3 consists of 13 residues. CDR3: CATSRSDNYGYTF. The CDR3 DNA sequence: TGTGCCACCAGCAGATCAGATAACTATGGCTACACCTTC.

V is TRBV7-2 and J is TRBJ2-7; 8 bases are a match to TRBD1. V lost 3 bases to trimming and J lost 2 bases; unmatched junction nucleotides: 6. The CDR3 spans 15 residues. Per germline, CDR1 SGHTA and CDR2 FQGNSA. The CDR3 is CASSLIHRGAYEQYF. In nucleotides, the CDR3 is TGTGCCAGCAGCTTGATTCACAGGGGGGCCTACGAGCAGTACTTC.

The chain combines TRBV5-1 with TRBJ2-5; 13 positions agree with TRBD2. The CDR3 extends over 21 amino acids. V trimming: 4 bases; J trimming: 3 bases; junction bases outside the gene matches: 21. CDR1 is SGHRS, CDR2 YFSETQ, per germline. The CDR3 DNA is TGCGCCAGCAGCAAGCTGGGACTAGCGGGATTCTCGGGGCCGATTGAAGAGACCCAGTACTTC. The encoded protein is CASSKLGLAGFSGPIEETQYF.

The rearrangement uses TRBV7-9 and TRBJ2-3, with TRBD2 matching over 8 bases. This CDR3 comprises 14 residues. V dropped 6 bases and J dropped 5; count of bases not matched to a gene: 7. The germline V gene encodes CDR1 SEHNR and CDR2 FQNEAQ (reference sequence). The CDR3 nucleotides read TGTGCCAGCAGGACAGGACTAGCCGGAGATACGCAGTATTTT. Its translation is CASRTGLAGDTQYF.

This clone was seen more than once but under ten times. V is TRBV7-8 and J is TRBJ2-1, with D tentatively TRBD1 (6 bases). Per germline, CDR1 SGHVS and CDR2 FQNEAQ. With 6 bases removed from V and 13 bases from J, the gap between germline ends came to 31 bases. This CDR3 is built from 17 residues. The CDR3 nucleotides read TGTGCCAGCAGGCCAACTCAAGGACAGTACAAAGGGCGGTTCCAGTTCTTC. Encoded protein: CASRPTQGQYKGRFQFF. The variable domain in full, with the rest retrieved from reference TRBV7-8 and TRBJ2-1, is GAGVSQSPRYKVAKRGQDVALRCDPISGHVSLFWYQQALGQGPEFLTYFQNEAQLDKSGLPSDRFFAERPEGSVSTLKIQRTQQEDSAVYLCASRPTQGQYKGRFQFFGPGTRLTVL.

The chain uses TRBV2 and TRBJ1-2; weak D call: TRBD1 (6 bases). Germline lookup yields CDR1 SNHLY and CDR2 FYNNEI. This CDR3 has 15 amino acids. V was cut by 6 bases and J by 0 bases, with 14 bases left in between. The CDR3 spells CASSATGWANYGYTF. The CDR3, as DNA: TGTGCCAGCAGCGCGACAGGCTGGGCTAACTATGGCTACACCTTC.

The chain links TRBV7-9 to TRBJ2-1; the match to TRBD2 covers 7 bases. CDR1 SEHNR and CDR2 FQNEAQ come from the germline V gene (reference sequence). V lost 5 bases, J lost 0 bases, and 16 bases stayed unmatched. There are 19 residues in the CDR3. The CDR3 DNA follows: TGTGCCAGCAGCCGCCGGAGGGGTATTGGGGAGGGCTCCTACAATGAGCAGTTCTTC. This codes for CASSRRRGIGEGSYNEQFF.

This chain uses TRBV30 with TRBJ1-2; D perhaps matches TRBD1 (5 bases). Germline V gives CDR1 GTSNPN, CDR2 SVGIG (reference sequence). Trimming pared 1 base from V and 5 bases from J, leaving 20 bases between. The CDR3 is made up of 16 amino acids. CDR3 nucleotides: TGTGCCTGGAGTGACCCTCGGTACGGGGGGAGGTATGGCTACACCTTC. This encodes CAWSDPRYGGRYGYTF.

The rearrangement uses TRBV6-5 and TRBJ2-6, with a possible D match to TRBD2 (6 bases). V lost 4 bases, J lost 0 bases, and 7 bases lay in between. Germline V CDR1 and CDR2: MNHEY, SVGAGI. This CDR3 has 15 residues. The CDR3 nucleotides are TGTGCCAGCAGTTGGAGGGGCTCTGGGGCCAACGTCCTGACTTTC. Translated, it gives CASSWRGSGANVLTF.